This T cell receptor (beta chain) comes out of a study of regulatory T cells in long-lasting Graves disease. Study in general: Persistent Graves' disease meant over 5 years of antithyroid drugs with positive TSH receptor antibodies.

CDR3 length: 15 amino acids. J was trimmed by 5 bases and V by 5 bases; bases with no gene match: 3. Germline loops: CDR1 MNHEY, CDR2 SVGEGT. Points from the study as a whole: Repertoires from persistent disease leaned toward TRBV28, TRBJ1-2 and TRBJ2-5.

This clonotype occurred a few times. The antigen is unknown. Time point reported: persistent/refractory GD, antithyroid drugs over 5 years with positive TRAb. Scientists built the TCR library using RNA that was extracted from PBMCs. Both iRepertoire HTBI primers and Arm-PCR of CDR3 regions were used to build the TCR beta libraries. MiXCR was run by TCRdb on the multiplex PCR reads, yielding one entry per CDR3 protein. Found here are about 290,000 distinct CDR3 sequences, 20% to 25% of them singletons; the top ten hold roughly 56%. This sample comprised peripheral blood mononuclear cells (PBMCs), obtained when the disease was refractory, from a patient treated with antithyroid drugs. The TCR was taken from a female donor with Graves disease. The rearrangement joins TRBV6-2 or TRBV6-3 to TRBJ1-6; 10 positions agree with TRBD1. This CDR3 is CASSRGTGDNSPLHF. CDR3 in DNA: TGTGCCAGCAGTCGCGGGACAGGGGATAATTCACCCCTCCACTTT.